The 23 T cell receptor beta chains given below trace back to one sample, sequenced in a study of blood T cell repertoires in COVID-19. Only in-frame clones appear in the TCRdb table, and some are missing; sequencing was by immunoSEQ multiplex PCR. This sample has hundreds of thousands of clones; approximately 87% occur once, and the top ten carry 10%. The material sequenced was PBMCs or T cells enriched from blood (not recorded which). These TCRs come from a woman in her forties or fifties who had recovered from COVID-19.

The chain employs TRBV7-8 and TRBJ2-7; 7 bases agree with TRBD2. The CDR3 loop spans 12 amino acids. Unmatched junction bases numbered 3, after V lost 5 bases and J lost 5 bases. The germline V gene encodes CDR1 SGHVS and CDR2 FQNEAQ. The CDR3 region has the DNA TGTGCCAGCAGCCCCCGGGGGGACGAGCAGTACTTC. Amino acid sequence: CASSPRGDEQYF.

The chain recombines TRBV28 with TRBJ2-1; no firm D call. The V end lost 0 bases, the J end lost 5 bases, and 5 bases lay between the germline ends. This CDR3 is 13 amino acids long. Germline V CDR1 and CDR2: MDHEN, SYDVKM. The DNA for the CDR3 is TGTGCCAGCAGTTTATGGACACACAATGAGCAGTTCTTC. This encodes CASSLWTHNEQFF.

The chain uses TRBV6-5 and TRBJ1-6, with TRBD1 matching over 9 bases. V shed 8 bases and J 8 bases; nucleotides not matched to a gene: 4. This CDR3 spans 13 amino acids. Germline values: CDR1 MNHEY, CDR2 SVGAGI. The CDR3 protein is CASSTGGDSPLHF. CDR3 nucleotide sequence: TGTGCCAGCTCGACAGGGGGAGATTCACCCCTCCACTTT.

The CDR3 DNA reads as TGCGCCAGCAGCCAATTTTTGGCAGCGGGGCGGGGACCCGAGTTCTTC. It encodes CASSQFLAAGRGPEFF. The genes are TRBV4-3 and TRBJ2-1; 7 bases fit TRBD2. The CDR3 length is 16 residues. CDR1 is LGHNA and CDR2 is YSLEER in the germline V gene. Losses at the gene ends were 2 bases for V and 14 bases for J; bases not matched to a gene: 18.

The gene calls are TRBV29-1 and TRBJ1-3; the D is unclear. V was shortened by 4 bases and J by 2 bases, with 18 bases between the two germline ends. The germline V gene has CDR1 SQVTM and CDR2 ANQGSEA. This CDR3 region has 16 residues. The CDR3 spells CSVAGGGDFTGNTIYF. DNA for the CDR3: TGCAGCGTTGCTGGAGGTGGGGATTTCACTGGAAACACCATATATTTT.

The J gene is TRBJ2-1, the V gene TRBV18, with TRBD1 identical over 7 bases. The CDR3 runs to 13 residues. Germline V gene sequence: CDR1 KGHSH, CDR2 LQKENI. The ends lost 8 bases at V and 4 bases at J; junction bases unmatched: 5. The CDR3 sequence is CASRDSPYNEQFF. The CDR3 coding sequence is TGTGCCAGCCGGGACAGCCCTTACAATGAGCAGTTCTTC.

The rearrangement joins TRBV2 to TRBJ1-1; possible D gene TRBD1, 6 bases. The CDR3 runs 14 residues. V lost 6 bases and J lost 5, with 16 bases in between. Germline CDR1 reads SNHLY; CDR2 reads FYNNEI. Here the CDR3 reads CASSYRALGTEAFF. CDR3 nucleotide sequence: TGTGCCAGCAGCTACAGGGCTTTAGGGACTGAAGCTTTCTTT.

V is TRBV3-1 (or the pseudogene TRBV3-2) and J is TRBJ1-3, with D perhaps TRBD1 (5 bases). With 1 base removed from V and 0 bases from J, the gap between germline ends came to 10 bases. The CDR3 has 16 amino acids. CDR1 is LGHDT and CDR2 is YNNKEL in the germline V gene (reference sequence). CDR3 nucleotide sequence: TGTGCCAGCAGCCAAGTACCTGACAGCTCTGGAAACACCATATATTTT. Its translation is CASSQVPDSSGNTIYF.

The table lists this clone with a count of one. CDR3 DNA sequence: TGTGCCACTAACCCACGAGGACTAGCGGGGGGTCAAACCCTCAATGAGCAGTTCTTC. It specifies CATNPRGLAGGQTLNEQFF. The genes are TRBV19 and TRBJ2-1, with 14 bases identical to TRBD2. V gave up 10 bases and J gave up 6 bases; unmatched junction bases: 20. CDR3 length: 19 residues. Germline V lookup: CDR1 LNHDA, CDR2 SQIVND (reference sequence).

The chain carries TRBV28 and TRBJ1-5; 7 bases align to TRBD1. Germline V gene data show CDR1 as MDHEN and CDR2 as SYDVKM. J gave up 5 bases and V 5 bases, and 9 bases lay outside the gene matches. The CDR3 consists of 15 residues. Here the CDR3 DNA reads TGTGCCAGCAGTCCATCTTTAGGGACAGATCAGCCCCAGCATTTT. Translating gives CASSPSLGTDQPQHF.

The J gene is TRBJ1-2, the V gene TRBV2; tentatively, D is TRBD1 (5 bases). Deletions cut 8 bases from V and 3 bases from J, with 13 bases between. The CDR3 length is 13 residues. Germline V gene data show CDR1 as SNHLY and CDR2 as FYNNEI. The DNA of the CDR3 is TGTGCCAGCCGCCAGGACACAGACTATGGCTACACCTTC. Its translation: CASRQDTDYGYTF.

V usage is TRBV7-9 and J usage is TRBJ1-5; 7 nucleotides agree with TRBD1. CDR3 length: 15 amino acids. Losses at the gene ends were 5 bases for V and 0 bases for J; bases not matched to a gene: 4. The germline gives CDR1 SEHNR, CDR2 FQNEAQ (reference sequence). The CDR3 loop reads CASSADRDSNQPQHF. DNA for the CDR3: TGTGCCAGCAGCGCCGACAGGGATAGCAATCAGCCCCAGCATTTT.

In DNA, the CDR3 is TGTGCCAGCAACAGGGGGAGAGCCTACGAGCAGTACTTC. It is translated as CASNRGRAYEQYF. V gene TRBV2 combines with J gene TRBJ2-7; TRBD1 agrees at 8 bases. Trimming removed 7 bases from V and 2 bases from J; junction bases left unmatched: 4. Germline V lookup: CDR1 SNHLY, CDR2 FYNNEI. The CDR3 spans 13 residues.

V gene TRBV27 combines with J gene TRBJ2-7; D gene ambiguous. The CDR3 spans 15 residues. V dropped 0 bases and J dropped 2 bases, with 11 bases sitting between them. CDR1 and CDR2 from the germline V gene are MNHEY and SMNVEV (reference sequence). The CDR3 sequence: CASSLSNYETYEQYF. The CDR3, as DNA: TGTGCCAGCAGTTTATCCAATTACGAGACCTACGAGCAGTACTTC.

This chain connects TRBV29-1 to TRBJ2-7, with TRBD1 identical over 7 bases. Germline assignment: CDR1 SQVTM and CDR2 ANQGSEA. V dropped 4 bases and J dropped 7; count of bases not matched to a gene: 10. There are 13 residues in the CDR3. DNA of the CDR3: TGCAGCGTTGTCCCACGGACAGGATGGGAGCAGTACTTC. Translating gives CSVVPRTGWEQYF.

The chain couples TRBV2 to TRBJ1-4, with 8 bases matching TRBD1. Germline loops: CDR1 SNHLY, CDR2 FYNNEI. Trimming took 6 bases from V and 8 from J; bases not matched to a gene: 17. This CDR3 comprises 17 residues. CDR3 nucleotides: TGTGCCAGCAGGAGGGCCAGGGGGCGCAGGGCGGGCGAAAAACTGTTTTTT. Amino acid sequence: CASRRARGRRAGEKLFF.

The chain carries TRBV5-1 and TRBJ2-5; no reliable D call. The V and J ends lost 2 bases and 0 bases respectively, with 8 bases between them. The CDR3 totals 14 residues. In germline, CDR1 is SGHRS, CDR2 YFSETQ. CDR3 DNA: TGCGCCAGCAGCTTTTCTACCCACCAAGAGACCCAGTACTTC. Amino acids: CASSFSTHQETQYF.

The chain has TRBV2 and TRBJ2-3, with 7 bases aligning to TRBD2. V lost 5 bases, J lost 2 bases, and 13 bases stayed unmatched. This CDR3 has 17 amino acids. Germline CDR1 reads SNHLY; CDR2 reads FYNNEI. The CDR3 region is CASSPKRGPKATDTQYF. The CDR3, as DNA: TGTGCCAGCAGTCCAAAGCGGGGACCTAAAGCCACAGATACGCAGTATTTT.

This clone was counted a single time. This chain links TRBV7-2 with TRBJ2-7; 10 bases map to TRBD1. Germline values: CDR1 SGHTA, CDR2 FQGNSA. CDR3 length: 15 residues. J was trimmed by 4 bases and V by 4 bases; bases with no gene match: 7. The CDR3 region has the DNA TGTGCCAGCAGCTACCTTGGGACAGGGGCTTACGAGCAGTACTTC. This codes for CASSYLGTGAYEQYF.

CDR3 loop: CASSRPGTSGGAGTQYF. The CDR3 bases are TGTGCCAGCAGCCGCCCCGGGACTAGCGGGGGGGCCGGTACGCAGTATTTT. The rearrangement uses TRBV7-2 and TRBJ2-3; 16 nucleotides align to TRBD2. The trim removed 5 bases at V and 8 bases at J, leaving 10 bases unmatched. Per the germline V gene, CDR1 is SGHTA and CDR2 is FQGNSA. CDR3 length: 17 residues.

The chain joins TRBV18 to TRBJ1-1; a weak D match, TRBD1 (6 bases). This CDR3 is built from 15 residues. Germline values: CDR1 KGHSH, CDR2 LQKENI. The V end lost 4 bases, the J end lost 1 base, and 13 bases lay between the germline ends. In nucleotides, the CDR3 is TGTGCCAGCTCACTCCGGACAGACAAGAACACTGAAGCTTTCTTT. Protein: CASSLRTDKNTEAFF. Full variable domain (outside the CDR3, taken from reference TRBV18 and TRBJ1-1): NAGVMQNPRHLVRRRGQEARLRCSPMKGHSHVYWYRQLPEEGLKFMVYLQKENIIDESGMPKERFSAEFPKEGPSILRIQQVVRGDSAAYFCASSLRTDKNTEAFFGQGTRLTVV.

This chain uses TRBV18 with TRBJ1-1; possible D gene TRBD1, 6 bases. The length of the CDR3 is 14 residues. Germline V gene sequence: CDR1 KGHSH, CDR2 LQKENI. Trimming shortened V by 4 bases and J by 0 bases, and 9 bases separated the two germline ends. The DNA for the CDR3 is TGTGCCAGCTCACGGGACACCATGAACACTGAAGCTTTCTTT. Its protein is CASSRDTMNTEAFF.

This clone was observed a single time. The V and J genes are TRBV9 and TRBJ1-2, with D tentatively TRBD1 (5 bases). The CDR3 loop spans 13 amino acids. V gave up 0 bases and J gave up 4 bases, with 7 bases separating them. The V gene's germline CDR1 is SGDLS and CDR2 YYNGEE. The CDR3: CASSVGQFYGYTF. The CDR3 region has the DNA TGTGCCAGCAGCGTAGGACAGTTCTATGGCTACACCTTC.